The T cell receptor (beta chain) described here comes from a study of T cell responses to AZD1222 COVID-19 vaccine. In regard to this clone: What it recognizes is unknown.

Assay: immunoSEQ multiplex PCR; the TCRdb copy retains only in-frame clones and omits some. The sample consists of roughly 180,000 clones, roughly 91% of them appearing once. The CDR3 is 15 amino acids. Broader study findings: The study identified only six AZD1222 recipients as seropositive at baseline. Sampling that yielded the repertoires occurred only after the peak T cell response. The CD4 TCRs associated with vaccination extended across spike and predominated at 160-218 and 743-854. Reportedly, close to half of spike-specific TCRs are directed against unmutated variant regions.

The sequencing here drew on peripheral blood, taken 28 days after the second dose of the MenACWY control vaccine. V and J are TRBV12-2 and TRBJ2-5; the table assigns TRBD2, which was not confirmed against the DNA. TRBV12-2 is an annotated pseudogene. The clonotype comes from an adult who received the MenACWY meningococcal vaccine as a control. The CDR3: CASRLWGTSQETQYF. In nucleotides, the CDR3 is TGTGCAAGTCGCCTGTGGGGGACTAGCCAAGAGACCCAGTACTTC.